The next 5 T cell receptor beta chains were all read from a single sample in a study of CD8+ T cells in alopecia areata. RNA extraction and reverse transcription yielded cDNA as sequencing template. Sequenced by immunoSEQ multiplex PCR; TCRdb stores in-frame clones only, minus some. This sample has 45,000 to 70,000 clones, with about 96% found just once. Sequences were derived from CD8+ T cells sorted from blood, sampled at week 0. These receptors were obtained from a human donor with alopecia areata.

V gene TRBV4-2 combines with J gene TRBJ2-7, with 11 positions matching TRBD2. With V trimmed by 0 bases and J by 1 base, 2 bases remained unmatched. The germline V gene has CDR1 LGHNA and CDR2 YNFKEQ. CDR3 length: 16 amino acids. In DNA form, the CDR3 reads TGTGCCAGCAGCCAAGAAACTAGCGGGGGTTCCTACGAGCAGTACTTC. It translates to CASSQETSGGSYEQYF.

V gene TRBV4-2 combines with J gene TRBJ1-1; no definite D call. CDR3 length equals 12 residues. The V end lost 0 bases, the J end lost 8 bases, and 7 bases lay between the germline ends. Germline CDR1 LGHNA, CDR2 YNFKEQ. The CDR3 loop reads CASSQDGDEAFF. CDR3 coding DNA: TGTGCCAGCAGCCAAGATGGAGACGAAGCTTTCTTT.

V is TRBV5-5 and J is TRBJ1-5; 8 bases match TRBD1. The V gene's germline CDR1 is SGHKS and CDR2 YYEKEE (reference sequence). V lost 1 base, J lost 3 bases, and 3 bases stayed unmatched. This CDR3 is built from 15 residues. As DNA, the CDR3 is TGTGCCAGCAGCTTGCGACAGGGGTCCAATCAGCCCCAGCATTTT. It translates to CASSLRQGSNQPQHF.

The rearrangement joins TRBV4-3 to TRBJ2-4; D unclear. Trimming removed 2 bases at V and 7 bases at J, with 6 bases between. Germline V CDR1 and CDR2: LGHNA, YSLEER. The CDR3 totals 12 residues. The CDR3 protein is CASSQNDNIQYF. The CDR3 DNA is TGCGCCAGCAGCCAAAACGATAACATTCAGTACTTC.

This chain links TRBV7-2 with TRBJ2-3; 9 bases agree with TRBD2. The CDR3 runs 16 residues. From germline, CDR1 is SGHTA and CDR2 FQGNSA. V shed 2 bases and J 2 bases; nucleotides not matched to a gene: 5. The chain's CDR3 is CASSLLGTSYTDTQYF. The CDR3 DNA sequence: TGTGCCAGCAGCTTACTGGGGACTAGCTACACAGATACGCAGTATTTT.